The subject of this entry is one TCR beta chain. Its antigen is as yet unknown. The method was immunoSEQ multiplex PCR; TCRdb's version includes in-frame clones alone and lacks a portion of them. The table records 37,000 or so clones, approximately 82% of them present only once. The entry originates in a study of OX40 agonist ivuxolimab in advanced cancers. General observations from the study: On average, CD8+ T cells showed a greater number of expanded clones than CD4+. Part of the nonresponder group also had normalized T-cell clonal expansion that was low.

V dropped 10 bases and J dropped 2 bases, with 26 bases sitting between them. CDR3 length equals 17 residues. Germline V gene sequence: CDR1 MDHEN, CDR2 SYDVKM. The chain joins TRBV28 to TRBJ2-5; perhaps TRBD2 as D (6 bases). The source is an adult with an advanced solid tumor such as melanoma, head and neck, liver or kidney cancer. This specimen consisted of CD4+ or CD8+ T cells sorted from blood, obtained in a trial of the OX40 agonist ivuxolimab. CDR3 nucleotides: TGTGCCACGTACTTGTGGTTCCGGAGGGACGGACAAGAGACCCAGTACTTC. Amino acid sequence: CATYLWFRRDGQETQYF.